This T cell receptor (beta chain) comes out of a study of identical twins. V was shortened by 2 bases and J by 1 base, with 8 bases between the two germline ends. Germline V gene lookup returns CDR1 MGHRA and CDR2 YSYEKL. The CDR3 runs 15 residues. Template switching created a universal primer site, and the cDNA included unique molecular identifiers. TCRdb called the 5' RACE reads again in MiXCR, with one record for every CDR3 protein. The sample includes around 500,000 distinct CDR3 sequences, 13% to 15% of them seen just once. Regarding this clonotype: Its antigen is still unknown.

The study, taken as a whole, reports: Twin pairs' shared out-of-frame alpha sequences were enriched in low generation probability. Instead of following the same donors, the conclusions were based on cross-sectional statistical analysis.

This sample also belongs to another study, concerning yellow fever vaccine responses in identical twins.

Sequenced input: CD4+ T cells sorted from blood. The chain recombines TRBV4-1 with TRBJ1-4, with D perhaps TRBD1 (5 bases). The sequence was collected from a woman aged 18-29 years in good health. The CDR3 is CASSQPDRTNEKLFF. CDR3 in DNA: TGCGCCAGCAGCCAACCCGACAGAACTAATGAAAAACTGTTTTTT.